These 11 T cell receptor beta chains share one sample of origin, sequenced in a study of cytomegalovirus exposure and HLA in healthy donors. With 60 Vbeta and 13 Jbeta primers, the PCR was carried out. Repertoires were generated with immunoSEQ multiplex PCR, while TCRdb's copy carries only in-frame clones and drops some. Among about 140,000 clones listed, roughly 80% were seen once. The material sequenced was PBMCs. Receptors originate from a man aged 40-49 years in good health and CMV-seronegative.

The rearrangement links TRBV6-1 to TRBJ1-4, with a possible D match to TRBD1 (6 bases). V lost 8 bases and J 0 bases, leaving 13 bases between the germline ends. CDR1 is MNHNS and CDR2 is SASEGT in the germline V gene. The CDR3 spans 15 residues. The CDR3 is CASQRTVATNEKLFF. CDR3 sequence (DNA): TGTGCCAGCCAAAGGACAGTCGCAACTAATGAAAAACTGTTTTTT.

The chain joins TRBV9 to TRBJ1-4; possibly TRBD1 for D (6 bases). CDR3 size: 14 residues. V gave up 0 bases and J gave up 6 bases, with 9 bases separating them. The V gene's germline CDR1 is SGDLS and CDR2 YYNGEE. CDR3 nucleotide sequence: TGTGCCAGCAGCGTAGCAGGGGCGGATGAAAAACTGTTTTTT. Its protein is CASSVAGADEKLFF.

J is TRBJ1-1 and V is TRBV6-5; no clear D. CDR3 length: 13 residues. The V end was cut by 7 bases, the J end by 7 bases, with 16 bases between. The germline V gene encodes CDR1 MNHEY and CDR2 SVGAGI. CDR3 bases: TGTGCCAGCAACGAGGCCCCAGACTATGAAGCTTTCTTT. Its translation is CASNEAPDYEAFF.

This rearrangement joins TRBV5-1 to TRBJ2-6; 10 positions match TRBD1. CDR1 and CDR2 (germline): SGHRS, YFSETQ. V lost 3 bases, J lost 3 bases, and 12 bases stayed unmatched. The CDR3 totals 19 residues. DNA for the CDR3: TGCGCCAGCAGCTCGGGGACAGGGGCCGCTTCAGGTGGGGCCAACGTCCTGACTTTC. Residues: CASSSGTGAASGGANVLTF.

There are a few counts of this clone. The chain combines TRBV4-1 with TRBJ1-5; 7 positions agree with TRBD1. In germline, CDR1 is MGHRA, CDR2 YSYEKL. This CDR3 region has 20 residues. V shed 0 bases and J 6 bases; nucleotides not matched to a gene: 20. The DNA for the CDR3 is TGCGCCAGCAGCCAAGAGCTGGCAACGACAGGGTGGTACATAGGTCAGCCCCAGCATTTT. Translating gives CASSQELATTGWYIGQPQHF.

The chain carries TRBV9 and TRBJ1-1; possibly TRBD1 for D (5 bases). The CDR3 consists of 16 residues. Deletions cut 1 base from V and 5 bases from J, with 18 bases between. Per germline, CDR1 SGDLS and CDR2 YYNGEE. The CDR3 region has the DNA TGTGCCAGCAGCGTATCCGACGGCAGGGAGGGTACTGAAGCTTTCTTT. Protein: CASSVSDGREGTEAFF.

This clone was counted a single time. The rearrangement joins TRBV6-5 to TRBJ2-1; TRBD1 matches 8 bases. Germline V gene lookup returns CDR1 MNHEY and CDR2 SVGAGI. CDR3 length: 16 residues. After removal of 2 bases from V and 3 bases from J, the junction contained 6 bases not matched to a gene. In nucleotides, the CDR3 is TGTGCCAGCAGTTACGCGGCAGGGGGCTTCTACAATGAGCAGTTCTTC. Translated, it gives CASSYAAGGFYNEQFF.

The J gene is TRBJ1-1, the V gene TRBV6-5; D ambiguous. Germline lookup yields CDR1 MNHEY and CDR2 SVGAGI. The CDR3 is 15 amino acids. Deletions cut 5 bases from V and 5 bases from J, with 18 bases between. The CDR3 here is CASSGETLLGTEAFF. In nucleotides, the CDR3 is TGTGCCAGCAGTGGGGAGACTTTGCTAGGGACTGAAGCTTTCTTT.

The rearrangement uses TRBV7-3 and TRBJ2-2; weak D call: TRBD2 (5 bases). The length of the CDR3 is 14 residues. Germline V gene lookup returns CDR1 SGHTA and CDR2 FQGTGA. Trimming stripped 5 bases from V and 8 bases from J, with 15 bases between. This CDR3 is CASSVRARGGELFF. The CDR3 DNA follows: TGTGCCAGCAGCGTCCGGGCCCGAGGGGGGGAGCTGTTTTTT. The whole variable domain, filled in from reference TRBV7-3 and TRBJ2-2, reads GAGVSQTPSNKVTEKGKYVELRCDPISGHTALYWYRQSLGQGPEFLIYFQGTGAADDSGLPNDRFFAVRPEGSVSTLKIQRTERGDSAVYLCASSVRARGGELFFGEGSRLTVL.

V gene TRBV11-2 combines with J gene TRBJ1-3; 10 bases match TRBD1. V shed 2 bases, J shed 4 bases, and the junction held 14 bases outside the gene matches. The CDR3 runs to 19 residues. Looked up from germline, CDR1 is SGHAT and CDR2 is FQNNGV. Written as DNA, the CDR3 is TGTGCCAGCAGCTTATATGGTTCCACCGACAGGGGGCCCGGAAACACCATATATTTT. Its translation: CASSLYGSTDRGPGNTIYF.

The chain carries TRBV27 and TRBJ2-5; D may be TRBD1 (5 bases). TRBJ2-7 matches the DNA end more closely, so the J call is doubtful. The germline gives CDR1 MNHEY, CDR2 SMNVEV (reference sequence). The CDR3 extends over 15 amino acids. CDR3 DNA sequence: TGTGCCAGCAGTTTATTAGGAGACAGCGCCTACGAGCAGTACTTC. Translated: CASSLLGDSAYEQYF.